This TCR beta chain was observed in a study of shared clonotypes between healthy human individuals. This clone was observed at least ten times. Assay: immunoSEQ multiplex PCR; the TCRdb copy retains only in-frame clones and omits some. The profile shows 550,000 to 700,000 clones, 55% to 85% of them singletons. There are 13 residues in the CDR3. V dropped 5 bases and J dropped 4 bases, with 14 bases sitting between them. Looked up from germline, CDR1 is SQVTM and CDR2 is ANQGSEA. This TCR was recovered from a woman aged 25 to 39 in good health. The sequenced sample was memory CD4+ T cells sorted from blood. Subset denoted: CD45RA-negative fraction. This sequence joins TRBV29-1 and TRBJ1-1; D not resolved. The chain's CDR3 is CSVPSPGGTEAFF. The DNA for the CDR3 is TGCAGCGTTCCTTCTCCGGGAGGCACTGAAGCTTTCTTT.